The next 7 T cell receptor beta chains were all read from a single sample in a study of spatial heterogeneity in lung cancer. Time point: sample taken at primary tumor resection. TCRdb reprocessed the 5' RACE reads with MiXCR, giving one entry per CDR3 protein. The table shows over 45,000 distinct CDR3 sequences, with over 4.5% occurring only once. The specimen was PBMCs, collected at surgery. These receptor sequences come from a male donor with early-stage non-small cell lung cancer.

This clonotype occurred many times. The V gene is TRBV19, the J gene TRBJ1-2; the D gene is possibly TRBD1 (5 bases). The V end was cut by 3 bases, the J end by 6 bases, with 14 bases between. The CDR3 sequence is 14 residues long. CDR1 LNHDA and CDR2 SQIVND come from the germline V gene (reference sequence). CDR3 in DNA: TGTGCCAGTAGTATTCAGTTACTCAGGGATGGCTACACCTTC. Its protein product is CASSIQLLRDGYTF.

This clonotype showed up many times. This chain connects TRBV7-2 to TRBJ2-4; TRBD1 matches 9 bases. From germline, CDR1 is SGHTA and CDR2 FQGNSA. The CDR3 is made up of 15 amino acids. Trimming removed 5 bases from V and 5 bases from J; junction bases left unmatched: 7. The CDR3 here is CASSRDRGSQNIQYF. CDR3 DNA: TGTGCCAGCAGCCGAGACAGGGGGTCGCAAAACATTCAGTACTTC.

This clonotype has a count of ten or more. The CDR3 protein is CASSLFSGTSGRNYEQYF. CDR3 bases: TGTGCCAGCAGCTTGTTCTCCGGGACTAGCGGGCGTAACTACGAGCAGTACTTC. V usage is TRBV5-8 and J usage is TRBJ2-7, with TRBD2 matching 12 bases. V lost 1 base, J lost 3 bases, and 11 bases stayed unmatched. Germline CDR1 SGHTS, CDR2 YDEGEE. The CDR3 totals 18 residues.

This clonotype was observed a few times. The rearrangement links TRBV19 to TRBJ1-6; possibly TRBD1 for D (5 bases). CDR3 length: 13 residues. The V gene's germline CDR1 is LNHDA and CDR2 SQIVND (reference sequence). With 6 bases removed from V and 5 bases from J, the gap between germline ends came to 8 bases. DNA of the CDR3: TGTGCCAGTAGCCGCAGGGATAATTCACCCCTCCACTTT. It specifies CASSRRDNSPLHF.

This clonotype was detected ten times or more. The CDR3, as DNA: TGTGCCATCAGGGGACAGGGGTCATACAATGAGCAGTTCTTC. It is translated as CAIRGQGSYNEQFF. The chain carries TRBV10-3 and TRBJ2-1; 10 bases are a match to TRBD1. Germline V gene sequence: CDR1 ENHRY, CDR2 SYGVKD. This CDR3 region has 14 residues. With V trimmed by 6 bases and J by 4 bases, 3 bases remained unmatched.

This clonotype showed up just a few times. The rearrangement uses TRBV4-1 and TRBJ2-3, with 7 bases aligning to TRBD2. Trimming removed 0 bases from V and 0 bases from J; junction bases left unmatched: 6. The CDR3 extends over 17 amino acids. CDR1 and CDR2 from the germline V gene are MGHRA and YSYEKL. The CDR3 reads CASSQDGASGSTDTQYF. The CDR3 DNA sequence: TGCGCCAGCAGCCAAGACGGGGCTAGCGGTAGCACAGATACGCAGTATTTT.

This clonotype appeared many times. The V gene is TRBV28, the J gene TRBJ2-7; D is possibly TRBD1 (5 bases). This CDR3 has 14 amino acids. The germline V and J ends were trimmed by 8 bases and 7 bases, with 21 bases remaining between them. From germline, CDR1 is MDHEN and CDR2 SYDVKM. The CDR3 DNA is TGTGCCAGCGGAACGCTAACCCACCAGGGTGAGCAGTACTTC. It is translated as CASGTLTHQGEQYF. The entire variable domain, with the rest obtained from reference TRBV28 and TRBJ2-7, is as follows: DVKVTQSSRYLVKRTGEKVFLECVQDMDHENMFWYRQDPGLGLRLIYFSYDVKMKEKGDIPEGYSVSREKKERFSLILESASTNQTSMYLCASGTLTHQGEQYFGPGTRLTVT.